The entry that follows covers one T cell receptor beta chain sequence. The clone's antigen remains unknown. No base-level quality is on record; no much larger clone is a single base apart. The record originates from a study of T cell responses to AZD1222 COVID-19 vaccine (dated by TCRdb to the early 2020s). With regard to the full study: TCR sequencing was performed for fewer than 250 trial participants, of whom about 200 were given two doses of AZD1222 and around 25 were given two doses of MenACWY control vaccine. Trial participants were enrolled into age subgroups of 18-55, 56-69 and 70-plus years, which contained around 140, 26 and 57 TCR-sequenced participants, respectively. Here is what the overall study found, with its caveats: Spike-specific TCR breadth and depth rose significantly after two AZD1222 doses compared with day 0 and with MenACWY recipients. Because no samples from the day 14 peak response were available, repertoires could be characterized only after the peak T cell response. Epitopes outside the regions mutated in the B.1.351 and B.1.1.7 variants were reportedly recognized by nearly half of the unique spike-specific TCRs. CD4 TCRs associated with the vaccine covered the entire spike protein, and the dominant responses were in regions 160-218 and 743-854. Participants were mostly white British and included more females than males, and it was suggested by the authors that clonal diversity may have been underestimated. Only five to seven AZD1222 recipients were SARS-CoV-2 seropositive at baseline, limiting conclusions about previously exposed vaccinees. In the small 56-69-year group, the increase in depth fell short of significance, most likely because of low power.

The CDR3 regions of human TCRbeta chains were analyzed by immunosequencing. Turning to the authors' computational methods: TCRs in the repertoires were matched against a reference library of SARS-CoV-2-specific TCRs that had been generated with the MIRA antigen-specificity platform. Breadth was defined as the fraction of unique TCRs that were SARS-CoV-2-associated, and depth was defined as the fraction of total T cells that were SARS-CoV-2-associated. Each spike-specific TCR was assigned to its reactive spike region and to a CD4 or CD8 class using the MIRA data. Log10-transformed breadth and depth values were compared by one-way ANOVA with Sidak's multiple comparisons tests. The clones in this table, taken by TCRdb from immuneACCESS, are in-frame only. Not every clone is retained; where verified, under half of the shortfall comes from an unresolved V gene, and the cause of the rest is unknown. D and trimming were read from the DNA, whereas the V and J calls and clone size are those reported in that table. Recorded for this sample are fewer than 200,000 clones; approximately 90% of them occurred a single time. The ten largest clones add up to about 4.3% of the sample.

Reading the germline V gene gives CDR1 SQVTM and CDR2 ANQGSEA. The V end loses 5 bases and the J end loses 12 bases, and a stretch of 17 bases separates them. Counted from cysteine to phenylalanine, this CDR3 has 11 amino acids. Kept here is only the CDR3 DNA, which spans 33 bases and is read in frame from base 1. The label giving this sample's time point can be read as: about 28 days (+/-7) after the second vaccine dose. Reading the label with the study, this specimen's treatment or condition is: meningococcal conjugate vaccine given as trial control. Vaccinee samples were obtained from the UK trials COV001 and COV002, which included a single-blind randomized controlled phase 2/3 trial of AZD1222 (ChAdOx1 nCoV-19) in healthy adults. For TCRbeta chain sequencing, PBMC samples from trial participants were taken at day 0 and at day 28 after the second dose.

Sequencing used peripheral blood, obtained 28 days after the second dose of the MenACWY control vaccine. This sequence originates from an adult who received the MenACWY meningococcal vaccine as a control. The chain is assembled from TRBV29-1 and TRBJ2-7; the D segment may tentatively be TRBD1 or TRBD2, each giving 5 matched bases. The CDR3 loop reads CSVKSNQGAYF. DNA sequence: TGCAGCGTTAAGTCTAATCAGGGAGCGTACTTC.